This entry concerns a single T cell receptor (beta chain). The sample comes from a study of Graves' ophthalmopathy and Graves' hyperthyroidism. RNA transcripts were the source from which TCR beta CDR3 regions were amplified. Following a first-round RT-PCR that used HTBI primers, a second-round multiplex PCR was carried out. In TCRdb, the multiplex PCR reads were re-called with MiXCR into one record per CDR3 protein. Found here are about 740,000 distinct CDR3 sequences, roughly two fifths of them singletons; the top ten hold 44%. J was trimmed by 6 bases and V by 5 bases; bases with no gene match: 6. The CDR3 runs to 13 residues. The germline CDR1 and CDR2 sequences are SGHAT and FQDESV (reference sequence).

The TCR sequence derives from an adult man with Graves' ophthalmopathy. Source material: peripheral blood. The V gene is TRBV11-1, the J gene TRBJ1-1; 7 bases align to TRBD1. The CDR3 loop is CASSQQTGPEAFF. CDR3 in DNA: TGTGCCAGCAGCCAACAGACAGGGCCTGAAGCTTTCTTT. The complete variable domain, with remaining parts taken from reference TRBV11-1 and TRBJ1-1, reads EAEVAQSPRYKITEKSQAVAFWCDPISGHATLYWYRQILGQGPELLVQFQDESVVDDSQLPKDRFSAERLKGVDSTLKIQPAELGDSAMYLCASSQQTGPEAFFGQGTRLTVV.